This T cell receptor (beta chain) was sequenced for a study of blood T cell repertoires in COVID-19. The wider study: Acute and convalescent COVID-19 samples came from the United States, Italy and Spain. Sample material is recorded as cDNA or gDNA derived from T cells, B-cell-depleted T cells, or PBMCs.

In the study's own analysis: Amplification with reference gene primers provided the estimates of nucleated cell counts. Using immunoSEQ multiplex PCR, the repertoire was profiled, and TCRdb retains in-frame clones only, with some absent. V, J and clone size are taken as reported in that table, and D and trimming were inferred from the DNA itself. The repertoire has some 670,000 clones, 80% to 90% of them found once; the top ten carry roughly 0.25%. This CDR3 region has 14 residues. Germline V gives CDR1 MNHEY, CDR2 SVGAGI. The ends lost 6 bases at V and 8 bases at J; junction bases unmatched: 10. The genes are TRBV6-5 and TRBJ1-2, with 9 bases matching TRBD1. The material sequenced was peripheral blood. This sequence was found in a woman aged 18-29 years with acute or convalescent COVID-19. The DNA of the CDR3 is TGTGCCAGCAGGGCCACAGGGGGCGCAGAGGGCTACACCTTC. This encodes CASRATGGAEGYTF.